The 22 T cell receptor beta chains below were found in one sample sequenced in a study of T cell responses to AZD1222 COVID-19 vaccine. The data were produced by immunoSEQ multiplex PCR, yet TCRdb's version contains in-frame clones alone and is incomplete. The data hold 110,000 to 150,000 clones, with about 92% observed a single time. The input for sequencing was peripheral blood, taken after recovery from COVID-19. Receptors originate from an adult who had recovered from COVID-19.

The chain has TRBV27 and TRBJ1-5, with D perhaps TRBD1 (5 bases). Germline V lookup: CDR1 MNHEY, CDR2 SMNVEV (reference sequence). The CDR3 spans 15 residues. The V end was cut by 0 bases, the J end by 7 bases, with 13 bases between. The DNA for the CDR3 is TGTGCCAGCAGTTTATCCGCCCGGACACAACAGCCCCAGCATTTT. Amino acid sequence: CASSLSARTQQPQHF.

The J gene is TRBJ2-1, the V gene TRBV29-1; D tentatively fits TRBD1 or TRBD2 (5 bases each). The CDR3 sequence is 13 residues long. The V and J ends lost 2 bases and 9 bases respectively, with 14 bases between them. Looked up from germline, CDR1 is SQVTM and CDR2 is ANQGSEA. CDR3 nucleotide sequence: TGCAGCGTTGAACTTAGCTGGGGGAGTGAGCAGTTCTTC. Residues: CSVELSWGSEQFF.

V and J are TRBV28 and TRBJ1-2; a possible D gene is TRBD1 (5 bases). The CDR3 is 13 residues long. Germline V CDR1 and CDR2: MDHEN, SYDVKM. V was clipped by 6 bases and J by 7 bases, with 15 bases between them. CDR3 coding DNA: TGTGCCAGCAGCCCGGACTGGGGCGGTGGCTACACCTTC. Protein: CASSPDWGGGYTF.

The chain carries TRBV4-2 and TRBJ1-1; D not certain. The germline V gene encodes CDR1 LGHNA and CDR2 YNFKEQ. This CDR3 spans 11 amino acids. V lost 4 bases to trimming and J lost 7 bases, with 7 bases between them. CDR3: CASSRPFEAFF. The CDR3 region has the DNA TGTGCCAGCAGCCGGCCTTTTGAAGCTTTCTTT.

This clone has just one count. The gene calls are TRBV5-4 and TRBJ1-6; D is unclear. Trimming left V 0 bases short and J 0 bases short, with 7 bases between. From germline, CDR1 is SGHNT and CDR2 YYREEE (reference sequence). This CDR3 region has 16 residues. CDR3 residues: CASSLGGTSYNSPLHF. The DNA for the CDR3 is TGTGCCAGCAGCTTGGGAGGAACCTCCTATAATTCACCCCTCCACTTT.

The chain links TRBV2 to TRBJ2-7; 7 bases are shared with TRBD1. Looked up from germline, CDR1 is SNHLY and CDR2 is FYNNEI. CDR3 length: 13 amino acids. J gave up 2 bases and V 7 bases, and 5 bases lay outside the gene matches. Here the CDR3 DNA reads TGTGCCAGCATCCGGGACAGAACCTACGAGCAGTACTTC. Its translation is CASIRDRTYEQYF.

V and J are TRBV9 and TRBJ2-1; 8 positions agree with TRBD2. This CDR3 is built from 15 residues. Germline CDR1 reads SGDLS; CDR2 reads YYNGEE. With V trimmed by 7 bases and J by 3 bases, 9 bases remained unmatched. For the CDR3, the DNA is TGTGCCAGCGGCCTCGGAGCGGGGGACTACAATGAGCAGTTCTTC. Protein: CASGLGAGDYNEQFF. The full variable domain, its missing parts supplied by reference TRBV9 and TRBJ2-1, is DSGVTQTPKHLITATGQRVTLRCSPRSGDLSVYWYQQSLDQGLQFLIQYYNGEERAKGNILERFSAQQFPDLHSELNLSSLELGDSALYFCASGLGAGDYNEQFFGPGTRLTVL.

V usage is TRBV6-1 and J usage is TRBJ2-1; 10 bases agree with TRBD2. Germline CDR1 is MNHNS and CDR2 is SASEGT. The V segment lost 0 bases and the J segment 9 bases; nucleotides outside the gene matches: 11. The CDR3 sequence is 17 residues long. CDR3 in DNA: TGTGCCAGCAGTGAAGCGCTCCGACTAGCGGGTGGTGGTGAGCAGTTCTTC. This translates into CASSEALRLAGGGEQFF.

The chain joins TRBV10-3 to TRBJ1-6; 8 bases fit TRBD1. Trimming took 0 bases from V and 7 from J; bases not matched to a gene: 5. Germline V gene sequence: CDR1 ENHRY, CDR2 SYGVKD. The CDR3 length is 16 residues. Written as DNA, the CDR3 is TGTGCCATCAGTGAGTCCACAGGGGGAATGAATTCACCCCTCCACTTT. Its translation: CAISESTGGMNSPLHF.

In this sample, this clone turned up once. The CDR3 DNA reads as TGTGCCAGCAGTTTCCAAGGGGGCGGGAAGGGCTACACCTTC. It translates to CASSFQGGGKGYTF. The chain links TRBV28 to TRBJ1-2; 7 nucleotides agree with TRBD1. The CDR3 sequence is 14 residues long. J was trimmed by 8 bases and V by 3 bases; bases with no gene match: 9. Germline CDR1 MDHEN, CDR2 SYDVKM.

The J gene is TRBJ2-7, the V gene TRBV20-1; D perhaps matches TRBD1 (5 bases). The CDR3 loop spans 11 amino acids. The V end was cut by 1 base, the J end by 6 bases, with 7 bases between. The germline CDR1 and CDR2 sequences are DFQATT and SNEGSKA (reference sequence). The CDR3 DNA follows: TGCAGTGCTAGAGTGGGGCTCGAGCAGTACTTC. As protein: CSARVGLEQYF.

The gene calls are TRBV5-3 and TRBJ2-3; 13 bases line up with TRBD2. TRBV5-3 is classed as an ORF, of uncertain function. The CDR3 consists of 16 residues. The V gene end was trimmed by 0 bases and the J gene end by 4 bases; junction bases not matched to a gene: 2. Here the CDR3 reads CARSLGLAGGADTQYF. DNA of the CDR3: TGTGCCAGAAGCTTGGGACTAGCGGGAGGTGCAGATACGCAGTATTTT.

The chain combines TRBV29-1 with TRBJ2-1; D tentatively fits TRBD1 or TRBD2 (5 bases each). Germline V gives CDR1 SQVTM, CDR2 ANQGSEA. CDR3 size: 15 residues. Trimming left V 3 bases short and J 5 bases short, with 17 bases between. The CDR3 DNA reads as TGCAGCGTTGACCGCCGGGGCGGGCTACACAATGAGCAGTTCTTC. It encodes CSVDRRGGLHNEQFF.

The CDR3 reads CSVEDYGYTF. CDR3 bases: TGCAGCGTTGAGGACTATGGCTACACCTTC. The V call is TRBV29-1, the J call TRBJ1-2; D ambiguous. Germline assignment: CDR1 SQVTM and CDR2 ANQGSEA. The ends were cut back, 3 bases at V and 3 bases at J, with 2 bases in the middle. This CDR3 comprises 10 residues.

The CDR3 DNA follows: TGTGCCAGCAGTTTAAGGGGCGAGCAGTACTTC. Translation gives CASSLRGEQYF. The rearrangement joins TRBV12-3 or TRBV12-4 to TRBJ2-7; a weak D match, TRBD1 (5 bases). The CDR3 totals 11 residues. Trimming shortened V by 2 bases and J by 6 bases, and 5 bases separated the two germline ends.

CDR3 DNA sequence: TGTGCCATCAGTGGGGGGGAAGCCGAGACCCAGTACTTC. This sequence encodes CAISGGEAETQYF. The chain recombines TRBV10-3 with TRBJ2-5, with D possibly being TRBD2 (6 bases). Germline V gene lookup returns CDR1 ENHRY and CDR2 SYGVKD. V was shortened by 4 bases and J by 5 bases, with 11 bases between the two germline ends. This CDR3 comprises 13 residues.

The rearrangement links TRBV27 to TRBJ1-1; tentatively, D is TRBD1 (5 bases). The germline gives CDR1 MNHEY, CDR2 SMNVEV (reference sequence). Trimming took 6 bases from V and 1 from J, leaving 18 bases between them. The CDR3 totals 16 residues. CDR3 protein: CASRSQGSGGNTEAFF. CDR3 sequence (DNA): TGTGCCAGCAGATCTCAGGGTTCGGGGGGGAACACTGAAGCTTTCTTT.

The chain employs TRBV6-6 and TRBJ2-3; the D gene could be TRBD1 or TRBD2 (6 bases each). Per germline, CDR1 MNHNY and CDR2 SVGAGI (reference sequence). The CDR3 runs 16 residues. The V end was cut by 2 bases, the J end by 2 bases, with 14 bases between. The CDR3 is CASSYEGGHTTDTQYF. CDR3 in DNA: TGTGCCAGCAGTTACGAGGGGGGCCACACCACAGATACGCAGTATTTT.

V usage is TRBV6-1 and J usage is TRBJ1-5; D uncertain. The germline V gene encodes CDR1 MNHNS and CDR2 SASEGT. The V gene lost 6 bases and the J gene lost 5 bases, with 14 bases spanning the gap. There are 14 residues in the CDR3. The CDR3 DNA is TGTGCCAGCAGCTCTCGTCTTCTCGATCAGCCCCAGCATTTT. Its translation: CASSSRLLDQPQHF.

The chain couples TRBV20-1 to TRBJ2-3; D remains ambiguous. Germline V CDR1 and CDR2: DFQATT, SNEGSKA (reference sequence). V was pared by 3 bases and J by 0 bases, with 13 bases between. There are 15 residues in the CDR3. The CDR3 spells CSASLLPPSTDTQYF. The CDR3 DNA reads TGCAGTGCTAGTCTACTCCCCCCGAGCACAGATACGCAGTATTTT.

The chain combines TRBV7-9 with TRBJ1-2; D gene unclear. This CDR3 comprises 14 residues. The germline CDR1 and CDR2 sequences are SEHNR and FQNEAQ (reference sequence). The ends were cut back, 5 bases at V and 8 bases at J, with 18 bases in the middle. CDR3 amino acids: CASSLIDYIGGYTF. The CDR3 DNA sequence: TGTGCCAGCAGCCTCATAGATTATATCGGAGGCTACACCTTC.

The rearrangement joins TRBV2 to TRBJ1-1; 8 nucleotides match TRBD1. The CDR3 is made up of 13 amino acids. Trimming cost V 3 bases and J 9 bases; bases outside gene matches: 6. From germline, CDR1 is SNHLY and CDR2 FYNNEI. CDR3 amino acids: CASSDGQGPKAFF. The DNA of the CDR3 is TGTGCCAGCAGTGACGGACAGGGCCCAAAAGCTTTCTTT.